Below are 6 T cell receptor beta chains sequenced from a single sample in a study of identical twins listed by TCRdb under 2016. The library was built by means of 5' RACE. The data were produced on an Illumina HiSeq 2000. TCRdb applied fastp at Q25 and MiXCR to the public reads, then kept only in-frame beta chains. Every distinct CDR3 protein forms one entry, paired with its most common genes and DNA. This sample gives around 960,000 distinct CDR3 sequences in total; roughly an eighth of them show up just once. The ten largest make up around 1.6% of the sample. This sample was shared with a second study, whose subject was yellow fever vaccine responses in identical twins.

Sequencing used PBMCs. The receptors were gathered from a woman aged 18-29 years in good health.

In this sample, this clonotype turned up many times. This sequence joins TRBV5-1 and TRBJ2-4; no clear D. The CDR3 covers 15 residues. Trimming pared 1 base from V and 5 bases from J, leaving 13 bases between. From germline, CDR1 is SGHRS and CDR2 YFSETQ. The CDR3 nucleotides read TGCGCCAGCAGCTTGAGTCGGTTCACCGAAAACATTCAGTACTTC. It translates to CASSLSRFTENIQYF.

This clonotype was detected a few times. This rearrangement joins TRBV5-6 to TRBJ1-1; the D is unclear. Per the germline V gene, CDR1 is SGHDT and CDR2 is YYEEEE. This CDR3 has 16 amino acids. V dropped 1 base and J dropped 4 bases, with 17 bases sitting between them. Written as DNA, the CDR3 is TGTGCCAGCAGCTTGTCTTGGATCCTGATGAGCACTGAAGCTTTCTTT. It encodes CASSLSWILMSTEAFF. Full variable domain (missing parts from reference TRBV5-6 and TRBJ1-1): DAGVTQSPTHLIKTRGQQVTLRCSPKSGHDTVSWYQQALGQGPQFIFQYYEEEERQRGNFPDRFSGHQFPNYSSELNVNALLLGDSALYLCASSLSWILMSTEAFFGQGTRLTVV.

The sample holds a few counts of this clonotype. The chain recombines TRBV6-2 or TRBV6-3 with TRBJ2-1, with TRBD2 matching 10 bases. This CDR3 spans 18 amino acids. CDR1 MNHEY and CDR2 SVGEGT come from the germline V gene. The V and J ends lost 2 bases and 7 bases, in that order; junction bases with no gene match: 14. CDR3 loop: CASSYLGLLAGVYNEQFF. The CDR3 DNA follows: TGTGCCAGCAGTTACCTCGGTCTCCTAGCGGGAGTTTATAATGAGCAGTTCTTC.

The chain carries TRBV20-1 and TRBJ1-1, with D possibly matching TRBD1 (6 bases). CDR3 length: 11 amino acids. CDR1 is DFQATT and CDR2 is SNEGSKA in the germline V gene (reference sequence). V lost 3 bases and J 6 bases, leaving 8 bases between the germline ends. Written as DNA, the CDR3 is TGCAGTGCTAGGGGGGGCGCTGAAGCTTTCTTT. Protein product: CSARGGAEAFF.

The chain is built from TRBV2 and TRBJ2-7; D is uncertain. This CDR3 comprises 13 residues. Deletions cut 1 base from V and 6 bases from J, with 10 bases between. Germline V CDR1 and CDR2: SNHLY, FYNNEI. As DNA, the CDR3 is TGTGCCAGCAGTGAAGGGGCCGGGTTCGAGCAGTACTTC. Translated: CASSEGAGFEQYF.

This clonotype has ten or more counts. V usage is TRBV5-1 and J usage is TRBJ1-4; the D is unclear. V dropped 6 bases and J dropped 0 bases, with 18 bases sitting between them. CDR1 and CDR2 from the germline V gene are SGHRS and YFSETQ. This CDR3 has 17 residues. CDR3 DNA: TGCGCCAGCATGGACGGAGGTTTAGTGGCAACTAATGAAAAACTGTTTTTT. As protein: CASMDGGLVATNEKLFF. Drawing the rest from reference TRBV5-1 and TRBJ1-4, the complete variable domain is KAGVTQTPRYLIKTRGQQVTLSCSPISGHRSVSWYQQTPGQGLQFLFEYFSETQRNKGNFPGRFSGRQFSNSRSEMNVSTLELGDSALYLCASMDGGLVATNEKLFFGSGTQLSVL.